The 10 T cell receptor beta chains in this list originate from one sample, sequenced in a study of shared clonotypes between healthy human individuals. Terminally differentiated effector memory CD45RA+ cells were excluded from the naive CD8 cells, which were CD45RO-negative and positively selected for CCR7. Only in-frame clones appear in the TCRdb table, and some are missing; sequencing was by immunoSEQ multiplex PCR. The table has around 2,000,000 clones, about 92% seen once. Input material: naive CD8+ T cells from PBMCs. The receptors originated from a man between 18 and 29 years old in good health. Some clones in this sample may be carry-over from other donors' samples.

The chain joins TRBV11-1 to TRBJ1-1; D call uncertain. The germline V and J ends were trimmed by 6 bases and 3 bases, with 11 bases remaining between them. This CDR3 has 13 residues. Germline loops: CDR1 SGHAT, CDR2 FQDESV (reference sequence). The CDR3 loop reads CASRSNWDTEAFF. For the CDR3, the DNA is TGTGCCAGCAGGTCCAATTGGGACACTGAAGCTTTCTTT.

In its sample, this clone was seen once. The genes are TRBV15 and TRBJ1-1; 7 bases align to TRBD1. CDR1 LNHNV and CDR2 YYDKDF come from the germline V gene (reference sequence). The CDR3 runs to 16 residues. J lost 5 bases, V lost 2 bases, and 11 bases had no gene match. CDR3 protein: CATSRNKQGLRTEAFF. The CDR3 DNA sequence: TGTGCCACCAGCAGAAATAAACAGGGGTTGAGGACTGAAGCTTTCTTT.

The J gene is TRBJ1-2, the V gene TRBV14; D ambiguous. Per germline, CDR1 SGHDN and CDR2 FVKESK. With 1 base removed from V and 1 base from J, the gap between germline ends came to 13 bases. The CDR3 contains 16 residues. DNA of the CDR3: TGTGCCAGCAGCCAAGGCCGGGTAGGGTATAACTATGGCTACACCTTC. Its translation: CASSQGRVGYNYGYTF.

V and J are TRBV5-4 and TRBJ2-7; no firm D call. This CDR3 contains 12 residues. V was cut by 7 bases and J by 6 bases, with 14 bases left in between. Germline V gene data show CDR1 as SGHNT and CDR2 as YYREEE (reference sequence). In nucleotides, the CDR3 is TGTGCCAGCTCTCGAGCCTCAGGCGAGCAGTACTTC. Its protein product is CASSRASGEQYF.

The gene calls are TRBV13 and TRBJ1-1, with 7 positions matching TRBD1. Trimming took 3 bases from V and 5 from J; bases not matched to a gene: 9. Per germline, CDR1 PRHDT and CDR2 FYEKMQ (reference sequence). The CDR3 runs 15 residues. CDR3 sequence: CASSFIGQGVTEAFF. In nucleotides, the CDR3 is TGTGCCAGCAGCTTCATCGGTCAGGGGGTAACTGAAGCTTTCTTT.

This chain links TRBV7-9 with TRBJ2-7; tentatively, D is TRBD2 (6 bases). V shed 0 bases and J shed 5 bases, with 11 bases lying between them. The CDR3 is 14 amino acids. The germline gives CDR1 SEHNR, CDR2 FQNEAQ (reference sequence). CDR3 sequence: CASSLAPGGNEQYF. For the CDR3, the DNA is TGTGCCAGCAGCTTAGCCCCTGGGGGGAACGAGCAGTACTTC.

The rearrangement uses TRBV9 and TRBJ2-1; TRBD2 matches at 10 bases. The CDR3 extends over 17 amino acids. Germline V CDR1 and CDR2: SGDLS, YYNGEE. With V trimmed by 2 bases and J by 1 base, 6 bases remained unmatched. DNA of the CDR3: TGTGCCAGCAGCGTTAGCGGGAGGTTTCTGTCCTACAATGAGCAGTTCTTC. Protein sequence: CASSVSGRFLSYNEQFF.

The J gene is TRBJ2-3, the V gene TRBV2; 15 nucleotides match TRBD2. The CDR3 runs 18 residues. V lost 7 bases and J lost 0; bases outside the gene matches: 8. Germline lookup yields CDR1 SNHLY and CDR2 FYNNEI. The CDR3 protein is CASTRSGTSGRSTDTQYF. Here the CDR3 DNA reads TGTGCCAGCACCCGGTCCGGGACTAGCGGGAGGAGCACAGATACGCAGTATTTT.

This chain connects TRBV5-1 to TRBJ2-4; TRBD2 might be the D (5 bases). There are 18 residues in the CDR3. Germline CDR1 is SGHRS and CDR2 is YFSETQ. Trimming shortened V by 4 bases and J by 1 base, and 21 bases separated the two germline ends. CDR3 DNA: TGCGCCAGCAGCCCGGACTTCCGTCGGCAAGAGGCCAAAAACATTCAGTACTTC. Translation: CASSPDFRRQEAKNIQYF. Full variable domain (outside the CDR3, taken from reference TRBV5-1 and TRBJ2-4): KAGVTQTPRYLIKTRGQQVTLSCSPISGHRSVSWYQQTPGQGLQFLFEYFSETQRNKGNFPGRFSGRQFSNSRSEMNVSTLELGDSALYLCASSPDFRRQEAKNIQYFGAGTRLSVL.

V gene TRBV27 combines with J gene TRBJ2-1; 10 bases map to TRBD2. Germline CDR1 reads MNHEY; CDR2 reads SMNVEV (reference sequence). The V and J ends lost 6 bases and 3 bases, in that order; junction bases with no gene match: 5. CDR3 length: 15 residues. The DNA for the CDR3 is TGTGCCAGCAGCGGCGGACTAGCGGACTACAATGAGCAGTTCTTC. Amino acids: CASSGGLADYNEQFF.